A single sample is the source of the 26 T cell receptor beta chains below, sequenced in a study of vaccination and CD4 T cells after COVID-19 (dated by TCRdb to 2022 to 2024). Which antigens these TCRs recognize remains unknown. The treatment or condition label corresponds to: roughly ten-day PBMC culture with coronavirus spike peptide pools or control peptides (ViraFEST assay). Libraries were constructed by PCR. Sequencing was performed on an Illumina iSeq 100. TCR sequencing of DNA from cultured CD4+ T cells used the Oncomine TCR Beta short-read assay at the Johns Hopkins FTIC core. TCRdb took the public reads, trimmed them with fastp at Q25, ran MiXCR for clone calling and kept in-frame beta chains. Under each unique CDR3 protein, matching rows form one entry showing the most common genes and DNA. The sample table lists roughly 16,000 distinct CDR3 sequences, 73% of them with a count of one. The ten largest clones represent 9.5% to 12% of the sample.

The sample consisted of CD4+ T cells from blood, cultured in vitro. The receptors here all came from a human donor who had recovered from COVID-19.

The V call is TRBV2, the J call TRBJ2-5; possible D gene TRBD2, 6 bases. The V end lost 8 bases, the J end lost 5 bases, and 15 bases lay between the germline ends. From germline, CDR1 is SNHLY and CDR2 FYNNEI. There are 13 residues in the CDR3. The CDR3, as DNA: TGTGCCAGCGGGGGGACCTCGGTGGAGACCCAGTACTTC. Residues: CASGGTSVETQYF.

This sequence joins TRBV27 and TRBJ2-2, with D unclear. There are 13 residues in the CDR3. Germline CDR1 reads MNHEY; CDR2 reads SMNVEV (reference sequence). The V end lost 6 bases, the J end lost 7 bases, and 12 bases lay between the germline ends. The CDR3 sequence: CASSQLPSGELFF. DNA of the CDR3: TGTGCCAGCAGCCAACTCCCCAGCGGGGAGCTGTTTTTT.

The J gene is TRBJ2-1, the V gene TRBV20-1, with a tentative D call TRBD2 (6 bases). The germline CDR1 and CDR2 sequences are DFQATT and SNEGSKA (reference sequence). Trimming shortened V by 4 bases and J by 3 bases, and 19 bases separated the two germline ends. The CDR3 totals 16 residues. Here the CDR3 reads CSATQPTSSHYNEQFF. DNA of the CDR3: TGCAGTGCTACCCAACCCACTAGCAGCCACTACAATGAGCAGTTCTTC.

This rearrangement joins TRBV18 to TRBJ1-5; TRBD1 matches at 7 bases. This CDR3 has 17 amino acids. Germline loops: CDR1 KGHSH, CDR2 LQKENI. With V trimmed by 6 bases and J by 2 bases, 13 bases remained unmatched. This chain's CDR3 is CASSTGTAPLGNQPQHF. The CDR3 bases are TGTGCCAGCTCGACAGGGACGGCGCCCTTGGGCAATCAGCCCCAGCATTTT. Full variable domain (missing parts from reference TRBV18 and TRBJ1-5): NAGVMQNPRHLVRRRGQEARLRCSPMKGHSHVYWYRQLPEEGLKFMVYLQKENIIDESGMPKERFSAEFPKEGPSILRIQQVVRGDSAAYFCASSTGTAPLGNQPQHFGDGTRLSIL.

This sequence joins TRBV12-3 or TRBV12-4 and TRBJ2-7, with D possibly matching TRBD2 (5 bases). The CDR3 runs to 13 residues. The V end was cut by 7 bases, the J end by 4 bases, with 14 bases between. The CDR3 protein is CASNLQPGYEQYF. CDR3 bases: TGTGCCAGCAACTTGCAGCCGGGATACGAGCAGTACTTC.

The chain's CDR3 is CASSLQGRAEAFF. The CDR3 DNA reads TGTGCCAGCAGTTTACAGGGAAGGGCTGAAGCTTTCTTT. The chain carries TRBV27 and TRBJ1-1, with D perhaps TRBD1 (5 bases). The length of the CDR3 is 13 residues. In germline, CDR1 is MNHEY, CDR2 SMNVEV (reference sequence). Trimming shortened V by 2 bases and J by 6 bases, and 10 bases separated the two germline ends.

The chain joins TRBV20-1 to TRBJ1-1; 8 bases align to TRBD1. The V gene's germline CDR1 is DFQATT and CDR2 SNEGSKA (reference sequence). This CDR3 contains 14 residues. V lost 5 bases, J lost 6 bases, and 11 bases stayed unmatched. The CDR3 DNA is TGCAGTGCTGGACAGACAGGGGCGCGACCTGAAGCTTTCTTT. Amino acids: CSAGQTGARPEAFF.

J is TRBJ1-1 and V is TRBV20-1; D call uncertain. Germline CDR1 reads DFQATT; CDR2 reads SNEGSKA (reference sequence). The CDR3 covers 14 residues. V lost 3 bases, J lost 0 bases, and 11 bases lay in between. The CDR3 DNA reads TGCAGTGCTAGGGGCGTAACTTTGAACACTGAAGCTTTCTTT. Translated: CSARGVTLNTEAFF.

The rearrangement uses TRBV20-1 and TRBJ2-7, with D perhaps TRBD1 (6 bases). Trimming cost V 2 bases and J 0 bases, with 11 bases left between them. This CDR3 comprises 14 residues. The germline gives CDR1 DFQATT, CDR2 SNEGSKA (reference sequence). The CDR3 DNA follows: TGCAGTGCTAGAACTGACAGGAGCTCCTACGAGCAGTACTTC. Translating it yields CSARTDRSSYEQYF.

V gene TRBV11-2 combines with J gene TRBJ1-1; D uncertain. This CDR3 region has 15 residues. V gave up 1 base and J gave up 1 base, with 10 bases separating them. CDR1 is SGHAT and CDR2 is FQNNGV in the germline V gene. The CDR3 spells CASSLVNVGNTEAFF. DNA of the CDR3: TGTGCCAGCAGCTTAGTTAATGTGGGGAACACTGAAGCTTTCTTT.

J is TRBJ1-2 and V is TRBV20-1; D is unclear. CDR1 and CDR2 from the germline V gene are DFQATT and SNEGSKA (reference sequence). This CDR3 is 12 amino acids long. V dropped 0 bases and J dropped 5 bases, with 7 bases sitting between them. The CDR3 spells CSARDRTYGYTF. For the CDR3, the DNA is TGCAGTGCTAGAGATCGTACTTATGGCTACACCTTC.

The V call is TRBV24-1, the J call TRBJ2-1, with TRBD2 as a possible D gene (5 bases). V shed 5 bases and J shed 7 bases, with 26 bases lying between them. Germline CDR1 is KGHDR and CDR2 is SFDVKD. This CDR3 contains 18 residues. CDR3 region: CATSARVLGSKGENEQFF. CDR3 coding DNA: TGTGCCACCAGTGCTCGAGTTCTGGGGAGTAAGGGAGAAAATGAGCAGTTCTTC.

Here the CDR3 reads CASSSPGWGNGGEQYF. In DNA, the CDR3 is TGTGCCAGCAGCTCCCCGGGGTGGGGGAACGGGGGCGAGCAGTACTTC. This chain links TRBV28 with TRBJ2-7; perhaps TRBD2 as D (6 bases). Germline V lookup: CDR1 MDHEN, CDR2 SYDVKM. The length of the CDR3 is 16 residues. Trimming pared 6 bases from V and 6 bases from J, leaving 24 bases between.

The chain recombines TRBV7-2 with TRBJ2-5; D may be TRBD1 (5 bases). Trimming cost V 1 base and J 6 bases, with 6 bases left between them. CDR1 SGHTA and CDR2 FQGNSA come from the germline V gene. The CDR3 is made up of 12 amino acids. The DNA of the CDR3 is TGTGCCAGCAGCTTAGAGGGGAAGACCCAGTACTTC. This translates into CASSLEGKTQYF.

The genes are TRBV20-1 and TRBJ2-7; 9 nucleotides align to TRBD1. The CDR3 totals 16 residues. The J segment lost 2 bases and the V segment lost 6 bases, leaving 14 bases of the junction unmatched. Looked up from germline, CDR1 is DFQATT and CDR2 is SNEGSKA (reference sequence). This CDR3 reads CSAQIGRDRVTYEQYF. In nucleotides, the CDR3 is TGCAGTGCGCAGATCGGCCGGGACAGGGTCACCTACGAGCAGTACTTC.

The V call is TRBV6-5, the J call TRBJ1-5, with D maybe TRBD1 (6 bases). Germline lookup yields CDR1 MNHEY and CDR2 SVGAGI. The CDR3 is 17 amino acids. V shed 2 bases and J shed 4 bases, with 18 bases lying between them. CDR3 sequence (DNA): TGTGCCAGCAGTTACCCCCTAAATGGACAGCCAAATCAGCCCCAGCATTTT. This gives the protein CASSYPLNGQPNQPQHF.

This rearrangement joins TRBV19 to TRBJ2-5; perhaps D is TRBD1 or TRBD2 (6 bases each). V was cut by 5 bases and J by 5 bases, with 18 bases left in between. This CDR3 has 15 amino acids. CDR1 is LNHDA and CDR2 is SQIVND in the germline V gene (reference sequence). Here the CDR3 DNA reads TGTGCCAGTAGTCCGGGGGCGGGGATCTGGGAGACCCAGTACTTC. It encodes CASSPGAGIWETQYF. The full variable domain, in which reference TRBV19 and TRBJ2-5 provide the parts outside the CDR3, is DGGITQSPKYLFRKEGQNVTLSCEQNLNHDAMYWYRQDPGQGLRLIYYSQIVNDFQKGDIAEGYSVSREKKESFPLTVTSAQKNPTAFYLCASSPGAGIWETQYFGPGTRLLVL.

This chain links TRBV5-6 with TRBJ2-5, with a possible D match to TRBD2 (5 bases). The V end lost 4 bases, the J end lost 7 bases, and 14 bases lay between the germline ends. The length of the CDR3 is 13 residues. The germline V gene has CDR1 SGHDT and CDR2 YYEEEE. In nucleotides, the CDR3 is TGTGCCAGCAGCCCCTCCGATGGGAGGACCCAGTACTTC. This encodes CASSPSDGRTQYF.

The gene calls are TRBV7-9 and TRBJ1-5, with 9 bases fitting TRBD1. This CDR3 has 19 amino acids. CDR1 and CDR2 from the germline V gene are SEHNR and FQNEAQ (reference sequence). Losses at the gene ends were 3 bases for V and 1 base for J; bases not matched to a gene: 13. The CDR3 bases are TGTGCCAGCAGCTTCGGGACAGGGCCCACGCTGGGGAGCAATCAGCCCCAGCATTTT. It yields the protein CASSFGTGPTLGSNQPQHF.

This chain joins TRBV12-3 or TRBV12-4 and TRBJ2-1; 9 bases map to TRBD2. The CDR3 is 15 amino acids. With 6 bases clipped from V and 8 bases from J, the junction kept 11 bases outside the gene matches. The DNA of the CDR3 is TGTGCCAGCAGACCCCCTAGCGGGAATGGCGATGAGCAGTTCTTC. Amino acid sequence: CASRPPSGNGDEQFF.

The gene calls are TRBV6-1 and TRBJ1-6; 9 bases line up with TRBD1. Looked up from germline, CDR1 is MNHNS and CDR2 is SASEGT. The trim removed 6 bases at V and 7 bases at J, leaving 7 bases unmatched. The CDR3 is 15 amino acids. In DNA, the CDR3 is TGTGCCAGCAGAGGACAGGGGCTGGGGAATTCACCCCTCCACTTT. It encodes CASRGQGLGNSPLHF.

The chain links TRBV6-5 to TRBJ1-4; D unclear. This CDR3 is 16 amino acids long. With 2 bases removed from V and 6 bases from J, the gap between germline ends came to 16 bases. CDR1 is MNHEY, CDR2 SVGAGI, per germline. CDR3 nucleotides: TGTGCCAGCAGTTACAAAGGTACAGCGGGAGATGAAAAACTGTTTTTT. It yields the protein CASSYKGTAGDEKLFF.

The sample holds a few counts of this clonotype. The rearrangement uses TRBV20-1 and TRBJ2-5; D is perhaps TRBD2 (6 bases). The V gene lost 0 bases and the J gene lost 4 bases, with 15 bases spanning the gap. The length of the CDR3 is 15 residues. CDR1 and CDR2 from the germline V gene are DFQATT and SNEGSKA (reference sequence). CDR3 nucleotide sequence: TGCAGTGCTAGAGAGGGACTCAAGTTCCGAGAGACCCAGTACTTC. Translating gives CSAREGLKFRETQYF.

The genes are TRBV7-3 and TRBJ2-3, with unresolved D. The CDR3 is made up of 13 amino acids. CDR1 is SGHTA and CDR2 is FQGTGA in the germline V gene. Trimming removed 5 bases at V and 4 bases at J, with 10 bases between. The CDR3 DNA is TGTGCCAGCAGCCGGTTGTCGGCAGATACGCAGTATTTT. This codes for CASSRLSADTQYF.

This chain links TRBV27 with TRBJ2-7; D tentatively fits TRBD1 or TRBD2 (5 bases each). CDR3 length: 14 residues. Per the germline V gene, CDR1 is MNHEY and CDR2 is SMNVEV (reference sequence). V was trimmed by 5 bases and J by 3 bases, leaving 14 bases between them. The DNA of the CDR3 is TGTGCCAGCAGTGGACGGGGCGGGCTCTACGAGCAGTACTTC. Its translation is CASSGRGGLYEQYF.

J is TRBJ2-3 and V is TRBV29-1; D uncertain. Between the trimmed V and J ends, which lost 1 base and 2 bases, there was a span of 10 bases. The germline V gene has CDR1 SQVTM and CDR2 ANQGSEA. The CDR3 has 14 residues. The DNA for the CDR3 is TGCAGCGTTGAAGGGAGCTACCTCACAGATACGCAGTATTTT. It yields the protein CSVEGSYLTDTQYF.